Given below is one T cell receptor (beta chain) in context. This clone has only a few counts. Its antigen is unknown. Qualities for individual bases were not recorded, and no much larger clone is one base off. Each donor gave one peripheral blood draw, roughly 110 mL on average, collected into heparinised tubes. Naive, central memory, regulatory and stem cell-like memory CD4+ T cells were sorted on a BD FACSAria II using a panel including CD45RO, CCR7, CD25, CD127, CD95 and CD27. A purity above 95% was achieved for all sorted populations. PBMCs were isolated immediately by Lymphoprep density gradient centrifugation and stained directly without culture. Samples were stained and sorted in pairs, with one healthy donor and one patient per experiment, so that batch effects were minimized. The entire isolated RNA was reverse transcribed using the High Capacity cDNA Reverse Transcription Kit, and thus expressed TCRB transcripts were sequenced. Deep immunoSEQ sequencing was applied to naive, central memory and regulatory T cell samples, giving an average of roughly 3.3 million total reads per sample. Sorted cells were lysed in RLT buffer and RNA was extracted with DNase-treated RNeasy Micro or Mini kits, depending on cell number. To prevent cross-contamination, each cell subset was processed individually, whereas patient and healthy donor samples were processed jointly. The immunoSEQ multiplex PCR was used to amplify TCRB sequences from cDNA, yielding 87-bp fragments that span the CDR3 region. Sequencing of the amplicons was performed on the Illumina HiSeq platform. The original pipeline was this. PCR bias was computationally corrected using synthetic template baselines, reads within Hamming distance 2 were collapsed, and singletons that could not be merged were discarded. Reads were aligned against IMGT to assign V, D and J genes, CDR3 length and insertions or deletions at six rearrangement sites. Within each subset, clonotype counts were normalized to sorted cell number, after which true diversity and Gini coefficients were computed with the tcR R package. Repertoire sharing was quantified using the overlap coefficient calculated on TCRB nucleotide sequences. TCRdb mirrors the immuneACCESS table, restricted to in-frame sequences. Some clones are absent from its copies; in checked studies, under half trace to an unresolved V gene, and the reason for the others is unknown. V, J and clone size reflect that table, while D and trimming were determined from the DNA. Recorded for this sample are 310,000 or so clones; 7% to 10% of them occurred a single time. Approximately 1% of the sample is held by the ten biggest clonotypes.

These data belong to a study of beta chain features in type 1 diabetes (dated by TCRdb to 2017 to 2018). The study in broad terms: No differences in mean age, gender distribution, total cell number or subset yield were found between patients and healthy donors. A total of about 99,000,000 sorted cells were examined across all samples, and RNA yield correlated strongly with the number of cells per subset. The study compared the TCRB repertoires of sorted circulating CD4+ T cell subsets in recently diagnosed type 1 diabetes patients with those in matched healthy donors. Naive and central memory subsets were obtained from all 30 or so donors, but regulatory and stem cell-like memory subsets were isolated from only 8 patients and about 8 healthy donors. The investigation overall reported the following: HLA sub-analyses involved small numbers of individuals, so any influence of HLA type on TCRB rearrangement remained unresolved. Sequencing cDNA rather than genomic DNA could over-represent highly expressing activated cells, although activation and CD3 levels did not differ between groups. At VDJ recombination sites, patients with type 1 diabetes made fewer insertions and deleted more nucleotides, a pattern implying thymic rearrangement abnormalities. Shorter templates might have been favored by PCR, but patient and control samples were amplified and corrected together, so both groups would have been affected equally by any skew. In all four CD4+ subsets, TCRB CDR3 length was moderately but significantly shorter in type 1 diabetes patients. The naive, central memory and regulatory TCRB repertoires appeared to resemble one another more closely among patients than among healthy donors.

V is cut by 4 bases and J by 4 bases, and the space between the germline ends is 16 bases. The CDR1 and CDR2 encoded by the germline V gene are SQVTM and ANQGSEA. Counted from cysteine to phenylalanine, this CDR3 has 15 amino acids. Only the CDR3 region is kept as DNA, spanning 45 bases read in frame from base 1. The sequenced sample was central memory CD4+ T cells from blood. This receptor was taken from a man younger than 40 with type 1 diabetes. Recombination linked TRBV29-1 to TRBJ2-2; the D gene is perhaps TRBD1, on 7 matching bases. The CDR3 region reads CSVATGAGGTGELFF. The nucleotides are TGCAGCGTTGCAACAGGGGCCGGGGGCACCGGGGAGCTGTTTTTT.